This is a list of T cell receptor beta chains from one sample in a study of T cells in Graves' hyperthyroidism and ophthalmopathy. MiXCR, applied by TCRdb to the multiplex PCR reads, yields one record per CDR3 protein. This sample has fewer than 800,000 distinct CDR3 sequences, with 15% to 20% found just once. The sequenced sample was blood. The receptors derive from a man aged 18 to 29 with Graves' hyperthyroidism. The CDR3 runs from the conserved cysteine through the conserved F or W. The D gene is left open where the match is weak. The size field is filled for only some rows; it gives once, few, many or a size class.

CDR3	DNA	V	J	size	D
CASRPEPGLKNEQFF	TGTGCCAGCAGGCCCGAACCGGGACTAAAGAATGAGCAGTTCTTC	TRBV6-2/TRBV6-3	TRBJ2-1	.	TRBD2
CSASETLGTNEKLFF	TGCAGTGCTAGCGAGACTCTGGGAACTAATGAAAAACTGTTTTTT	TRBV20-1	TRBJ1-4	few	.
CASSEALRGLEVRNF	TGTGCCAGCAGTGAAGCGCTTCGGGGACTAGAGGTTAGGAACTTC	TRBV6-1	TRBJ2-7	once	TRBD2
CASSLGIRNYGYTF	TGTGCCAGCAGCCTGGGGATAAGGAACTATGGCTACACCTTC	TRBV5-6	TRBJ1-2	.	.
CAWSMTSPLHF	TGTGCCTGGAGTATGACCTCACCCCTCCACTTT	TRBV30	TRBJ1-6	few	.
CASSPGTGDEKLFF	TGTGCCAGCAGCCCCGGGACAGGGGATGAAAAACTGTTTTTT	TRBV5-8	TRBJ1-4	.	TRBD1
CASPDGITDTQYF	TGTGCCAGCCCGGACGGGATCACAGATACGCAGTATTTT	TRBV6-1	TRBJ2-3	many	.
CASSSGLGGPNTEAFF	TGTGCCAGCAGCTCAGGTCTCGGGGGCCCGAACACTGAAGCTTTCTTT	TRBV28	TRBJ1-1	.	.
CASSLDKTGAVSTDTQYF	TGTGCCAGCAGCTTGGATAAGACAGGGGCAGTTAGCACAGATACGCAGTATTTT	TRBV7-8	TRBJ2-3	many	TRBD1
CASSSRHRTGYGYTF	TGTGCCAGCAGCTCGCGCCACAGGACAGGTTATGGCTACACCTTC	TRBV14	TRBJ1-2	few	TRBD1
CASSVWDRGYTGELFF	TGTGCCAGCAGCGTATGGGACAGGGGATACACCGGGGAGCTGTTTTTT	TRBV5-5	TRBJ2-2	.	TRBD1